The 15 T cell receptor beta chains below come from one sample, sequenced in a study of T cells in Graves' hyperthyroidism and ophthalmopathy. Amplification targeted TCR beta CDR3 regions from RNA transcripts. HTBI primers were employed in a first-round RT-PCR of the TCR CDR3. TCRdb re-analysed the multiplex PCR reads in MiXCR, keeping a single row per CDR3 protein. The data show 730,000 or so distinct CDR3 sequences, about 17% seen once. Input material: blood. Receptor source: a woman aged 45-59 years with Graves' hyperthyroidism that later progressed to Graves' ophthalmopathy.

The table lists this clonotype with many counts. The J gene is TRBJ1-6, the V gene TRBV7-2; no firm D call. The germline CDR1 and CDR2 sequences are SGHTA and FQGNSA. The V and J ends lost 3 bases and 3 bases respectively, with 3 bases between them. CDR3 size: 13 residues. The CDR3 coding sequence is TGTGCCAGCAGCTTGGACTATAATTCACCCCTCCACTTT. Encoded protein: CASSLDYNSPLHF.

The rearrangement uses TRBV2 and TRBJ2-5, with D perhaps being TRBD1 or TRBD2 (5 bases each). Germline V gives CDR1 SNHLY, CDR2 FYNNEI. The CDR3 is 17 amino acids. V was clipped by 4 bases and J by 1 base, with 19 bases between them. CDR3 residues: CASSATRSGGTQETQYF. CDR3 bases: TGTGCCAGCAGTGCCACCCGGTCTGGGGGTACCCAAGAGACCCAGTACTTC.

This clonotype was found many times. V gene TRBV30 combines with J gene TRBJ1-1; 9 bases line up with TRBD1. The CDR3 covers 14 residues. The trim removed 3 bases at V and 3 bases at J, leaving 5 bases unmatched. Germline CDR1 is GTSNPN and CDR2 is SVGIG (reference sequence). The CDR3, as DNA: TGTGCCTGGAGGAGGGGACAGGGAGACACTGAAGCTTTCTTT. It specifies CAWRRGQGDTEAFF.

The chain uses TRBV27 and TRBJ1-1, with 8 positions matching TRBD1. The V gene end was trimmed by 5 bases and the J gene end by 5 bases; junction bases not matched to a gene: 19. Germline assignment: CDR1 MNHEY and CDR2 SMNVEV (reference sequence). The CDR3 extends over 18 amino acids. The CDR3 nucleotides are TGTGCCAGCAGTCCCCTTACGCTCAGGGGGCGGTTTGGGACTGAAGCTTTCTTT. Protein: CASSPLTLRGRFGTEAFF.

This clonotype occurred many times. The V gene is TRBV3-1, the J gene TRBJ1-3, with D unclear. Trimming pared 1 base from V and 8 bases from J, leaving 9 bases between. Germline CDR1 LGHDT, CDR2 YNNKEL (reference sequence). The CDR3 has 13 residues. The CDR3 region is CASSQGESDTIYF. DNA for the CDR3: TGTGCCAGCAGCCAAGGGGAATCGGACACCATATATTTT.

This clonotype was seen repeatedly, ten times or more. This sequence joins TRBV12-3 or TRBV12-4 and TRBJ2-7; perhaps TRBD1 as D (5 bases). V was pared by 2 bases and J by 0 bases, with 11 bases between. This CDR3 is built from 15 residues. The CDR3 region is CASSLNYRSSYEQYF. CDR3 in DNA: TGTGCCAGCAGTTTAAACTACAGGAGCTCCTACGAGCAGTACTTC.

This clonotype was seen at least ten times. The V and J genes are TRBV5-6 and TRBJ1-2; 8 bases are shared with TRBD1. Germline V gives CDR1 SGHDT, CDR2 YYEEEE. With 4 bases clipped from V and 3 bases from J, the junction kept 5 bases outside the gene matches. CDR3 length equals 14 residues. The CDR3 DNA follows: TGTGCCAGCAGCACGGACAGGGAGGACTATGGCTACACCTTC. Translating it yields CASSTDREDYGYTF.

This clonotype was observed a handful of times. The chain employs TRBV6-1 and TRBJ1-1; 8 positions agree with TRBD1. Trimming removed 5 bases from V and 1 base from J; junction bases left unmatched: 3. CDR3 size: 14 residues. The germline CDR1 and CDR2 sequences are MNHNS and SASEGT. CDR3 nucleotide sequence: TGTGCCAGCAGTCGACAGGGGTGGAACACTGAAGCTTTCTTT. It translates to CASSRQGWNTEAFF.

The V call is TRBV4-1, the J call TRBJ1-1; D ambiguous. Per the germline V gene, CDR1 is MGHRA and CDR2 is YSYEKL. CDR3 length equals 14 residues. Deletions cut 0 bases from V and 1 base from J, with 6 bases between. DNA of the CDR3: TGCGCCAGCAGCCAAGACAGCGCGAACACTGAAGCTTTCTTT. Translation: CASSQDSANTEAFF.

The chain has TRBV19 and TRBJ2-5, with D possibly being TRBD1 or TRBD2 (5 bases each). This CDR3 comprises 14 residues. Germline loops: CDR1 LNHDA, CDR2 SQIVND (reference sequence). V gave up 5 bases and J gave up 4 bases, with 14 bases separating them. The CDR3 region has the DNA TGTGCCAGTAGTGGGGGAGCCATGGTAGAGACCCAGTACTTC. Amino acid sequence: CASSGGAMVETQYF.

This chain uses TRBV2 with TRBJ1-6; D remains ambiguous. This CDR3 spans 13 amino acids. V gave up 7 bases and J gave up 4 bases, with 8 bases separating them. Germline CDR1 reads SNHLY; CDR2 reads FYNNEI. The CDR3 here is CASTGNYNSPLHF. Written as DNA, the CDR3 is TGTGCCAGCACCGGGAATTATAATTCACCCCTCCACTTT.

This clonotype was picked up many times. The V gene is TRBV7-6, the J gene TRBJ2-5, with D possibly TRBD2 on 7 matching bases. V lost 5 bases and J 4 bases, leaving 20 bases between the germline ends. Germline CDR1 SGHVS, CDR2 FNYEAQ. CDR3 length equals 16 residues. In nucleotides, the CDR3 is TGTGCCAGCAGCCGTCCCCCTGCGGGGGCGGGAGAGACCCAGTACTTC. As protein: CASSRPPAGAGETQYF.

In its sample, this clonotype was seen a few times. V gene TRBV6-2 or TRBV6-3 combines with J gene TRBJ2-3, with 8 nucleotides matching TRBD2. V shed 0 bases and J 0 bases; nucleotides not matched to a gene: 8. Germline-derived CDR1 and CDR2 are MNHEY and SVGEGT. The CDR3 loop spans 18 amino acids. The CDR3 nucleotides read TGTGCCAGCAGTTACTCCTCGGGGGGGGACCCTAGCACAGATACGCAGTATTTT. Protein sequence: CASSYSSGGDPSTDTQYF.

The CDR3 DNA reads as TGCAGTGCTAGTAATGAGGGGTATAATTCACCCCTCCACTTT. Translating gives CSASNEGYNSPLHF. This chain links TRBV20-1 with TRBJ1-6; weak D call: TRBD1 (5 bases). CDR3 length: 14 residues. V lost 3 bases to trimming and J lost 4 bases, with 10 bases between them. Looked up from germline, CDR1 is DFQATT and CDR2 is SNEGSKA (reference sequence).

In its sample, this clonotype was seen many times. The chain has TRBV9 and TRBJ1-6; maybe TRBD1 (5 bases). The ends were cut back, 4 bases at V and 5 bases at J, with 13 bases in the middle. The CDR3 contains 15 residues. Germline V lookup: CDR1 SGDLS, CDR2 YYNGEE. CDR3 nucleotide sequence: TGTGCCAGCAGCCCCGGGACCCCTGATAATTCACCCCTCCACTTT. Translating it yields CASSPGTPDNSPLHF.